What follows are 8 T cell receptor beta chains derived from one specimen sequenced in a study of blood T cell repertoires in COVID-19. Produced via immunoSEQ multiplex PCR; TCRdb's table is partial and in-frame only. The sample has around 120,000 clones; around 87% are singletons. Sequenced input: peripheral blood. The receptors shown here come from a woman between 65 and 79 years old with acute or convalescent COVID-19.

This clone was recorded once. This chain links TRBV30 with TRBJ1-5; 7 positions agree with TRBD1. Trimming at V came to 3 bases and at J to 0 bases, leaving 8 bases not matched to a gene. CDR1 and CDR2 from the germline V gene are GTSNPN and SVGIG (reference sequence). The CDR3 contains 16 residues. For the CDR3, the DNA is TGTGCCTGGAGCATGGGACAGATAAATAGCAATCAGCCCCAGCATTTT. Translating gives CAWSMGQINSNQPQHF.

The chain joins TRBV28 to TRBJ2-7; the D gene is possibly TRBD1 (5 bases). CDR3 length equals 14 residues. The germline V and J ends were trimmed by 3 bases and 4 bases, with 13 bases remaining between them. Per the germline V gene, CDR1 is MDHEN and CDR2 is SYDVKM. CDR3 in amino acids: CASSFSDRVYEQYF. The DNA of the CDR3 is TGTGCCAGCAGTTTCAGCGACAGAGTTTACGAGCAGTACTTC.

CDR3 region: CASSGRGQTNEKLFF. The CDR3 coding sequence is TGTGCCAGCAGTGGACGGGGTCAGACTAATGAAAAACTGTTTTTT. V and J are TRBV2 and TRBJ1-4; D unclear. V lost 4 bases and J 2 bases, leaving 11 bases between the germline ends. The CDR3 totals 15 residues. Per germline, CDR1 SNHLY and CDR2 FYNNEI.

This chain uses TRBV18 with TRBJ1-1; TRBD1 matches 11 bases. Germline trimming cut 0 bases from V and 0 bases from J; bases unmatched to any gene: 3. From germline, CDR1 is KGHSH and CDR2 LQKENI. The CDR3 runs to 17 residues. Here the CDR3 DNA reads TGTGCCAGCTCACCACCCGGGACAGGGGGAATGAACACTGAAGCTTTCTTT. Encoded protein: CASSPPGTGGMNTEAFF.

In nucleotides, the CDR3 is TGTGCCACCAGTGATTCCAGGGGGTCGCTCAATGTTCAGCCCCAGCATTTT. As protein: CATSDSRGSLNVQPQHF. The chain combines TRBV24-1 with TRBJ1-5; TRBD1 matches at 7 bases. The V gene end was trimmed by 2 bases and the J gene end by 6 bases; junction bases not matched to a gene: 12. The CDR3 loop spans 17 amino acids. The germline gives CDR1 KGHDR, CDR2 SFDVKD.

With respect to this clone: At the DNA level, this CDR3 is encoded by other sequences in the same sample as well. The chain's CDR3 is CASSERQGNTEAFF. DNA of the CDR3: TGCGCCAGCAGTGAGCGTCAGGGGAACACTGAAGCTTTCTTT. The chain links TRBV10-1 to TRBJ1-1, with a tentative D call TRBD1 (5 bases). The V end was cut by 2 bases, the J end by 1 base, with 8 bases between. The germline CDR1 and CDR2 sequences are WNHNN and SYGVQD (reference sequence). The CDR3 is 14 residues long.

The chain joins TRBV27 to TRBJ1-2; D not resolved. The CDR3 sequence is 16 residues long. Germline-derived CDR1 and CDR2 are MNHEY and SMNVEV (reference sequence). Trimming shortened V by 4 bases and J by 7 bases, and 22 bases separated the two germline ends. CDR3 nucleotides: TGTGCCAGCAGTTCATTCAGTCGTTCTTCCCGCGGTGGCTACACCTTC. Translating it yields CASSSFSRSSRGGYTF.

The rearrangement links TRBV6-5 to TRBJ1-1, with 9 bases fitting TRBD1. This CDR3 comprises 12 residues. The germline CDR1 and CDR2 sequences are MNHEY and SVGAGI. J gave up 6 bases and V 8 bases, and 4 bases lay outside the gene matches. This CDR3 reads CASGTGRPEAFF. CDR3 nucleotides: TGTGCCAGCGGGACAGGGCGTCCTGAAGCTTTCTTT.